This TCR beta chain was retrieved from a study of T-cell memory formation after mild COVID-19. TCRdb recomputed calls from the 5' RACE reads with MiXCR, one row per CDR3 protein. This table holds roughly 280,000 distinct CDR3 sequences, 15% to 20% found once. This clonotype was seen only a few times. The sequencing input was PBMCs or a T cell subset sorted from them (not recorded which). This clonotype originated in a man aged 18 to 35 who had mild COVID-19 (a few samples of this study predate the infection). Cell type and time point are not known.

CDR3 sequence reads: CASSAAGGPAYEQYF. The CDR3 DNA sequence: TGTGCCAGCAGCGCCGCCGGCGGCCCTGCCTACGAGCAGTACTTC. V is TRBV7-6 and J is TRBJ2-7, with D unresolved. The CDR3 contains 15 residues. Per germline, CDR1 SGHVS and CDR2 FNYEAQ. V was cut by 5 bases and J by 2 bases, with 16 bases left in between.